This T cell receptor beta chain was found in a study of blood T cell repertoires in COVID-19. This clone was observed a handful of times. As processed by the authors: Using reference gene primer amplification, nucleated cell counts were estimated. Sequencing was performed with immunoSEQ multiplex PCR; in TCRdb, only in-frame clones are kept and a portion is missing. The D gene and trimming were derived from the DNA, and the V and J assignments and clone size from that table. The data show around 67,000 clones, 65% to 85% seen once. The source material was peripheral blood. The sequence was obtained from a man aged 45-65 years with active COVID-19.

In DNA form, the CDR3 reads TGTGCCAGTACAGGGGTCAGCAATCAGCCCCAGCATTTT. Its translation is CASTGVSNQPQHF. The chain is built from TRBV19 and TRBJ1-5, with D possibly TRBD1 on 6 matching bases. The CDR3 extends over 13 amino acids. Trimming removed 7 bases at V and 1 base at J, with 8 bases between. Germline CDR1 reads LNHDA; CDR2 reads SQIVND (reference sequence).